This T cell receptor beta chain originates from a study of blood T cell repertoires in COVID-19. Across the whole study: PBMCs, B-cell-depleted T cells, or T cells provided the cDNA or gDNA that made up the material.

Study processing details: Reference gene primer amplification in the assay estimated nucleated cell counts. Sequencing was performed with immunoSEQ multiplex PCR; in TCRdb, only in-frame clones are kept and a portion is missing. V and J calls and clone size come straight from that table; D and trimming were deduced from the DNA. The table lists about 250,000 clones, about nine tenths of them singletons. The CDR3 is 17 residues long. V dropped 0 bases and J dropped 9; count of bases not matched to a gene: 12. Each participant's cohort was designated according to participant-reported clinical history. Source material: PBMCs or T cells enriched from blood (not recorded which). J is TRBJ1-4 and V is TRBV23-1; the match to TRBD1 covers 8 bases. TRBV23-1 belongs to the ORF category, with a function that is uncertain. This receptor was obtained from a middle-aged man who had recovered from COVID-19. The DNA of the CDR3 is TGCGCCAGCAGTCAATCGCTCCTGCAGGGGGCGGGGAAAAAACTGTTTTTT. As protein: CASSQSLLQGAGKKLFF.